Given below is one TCR beta chain in context. The antigen is not known. CDR3 size: 14 residues. Trimming at V came to 6 bases and at J to 12 bases, leaving 11 bases not matched to a gene. Germline CDR1 and CDR2: MNHEY and SMNVEV (reference sequence). TCRdb reprocessed the reads with MiXCR, giving one entry per CDR3 protein. The profile shows approximately 340,000 distinct CDR3 sequences, about 28% of them singletons. These data belong to a study of T cell repertoires in cytomegalovirus infection. Study overall: CMV epitopes in the study were HLA-C-restricted (recently identified) and HLA-B-restricted (well studied). Evidence of both CMV infection and a matching HLA type came from public TCR beta signatures. Regarding the study as a whole: CMV-specific HLA-C-restricted TCR beta clonotypes dominated the ex vivo response. Cumulative public TCR beta family frequency identified CMV carriers with the relevant HLA.

This rearrangement joins TRBV27 to TRBJ2-1; 10 nucleotides match TRBD2. The source material was cultured PBMCs, sampled from culture after CMV antigen stimulation. The source of this sequence is a human donor in good health (CMV status not recorded). Some clones in this sample may be carry-over from other donors' samples. CDR3 sequence reads: CASRRAGGPVLQFF. The CDR3 DNA reads TGTGCCAGCAGGAGAGCGGGAGGGCCGGTATTGCAGTTCTTC.